This T cell receptor (beta chain) is from a study of identical twins. TCRdb reprocessed the 5' RACE reads via MiXCR and lists one record per CDR3 protein. Of some 630,000 distinct CDR3 sequences detected, 7.1% appear once; the ten largest clones hold roughly 1.5%. Trimming removed 2 bases from V and 0 bases from J, with 10 bases in between. CDR3 size: 15 residues. The germline V gene has CDR1 MNHNS and CDR2 SASEGT. Separately, the same data were catalogued under a study of yellow fever vaccine responses in identical twins.

The material sequenced was PBMCs. This chain uses TRBV6-1 with TRBJ1-1; a possible D gene is TRBD1 (6 bases). This sequence was found in a woman aged 18-30 years in good health. DNA of the CDR3: TGTGCCAGCAGTGAAAATTGGGGGCTGAACACTGAAGCTTTCTTT. It yields the protein CASSENWGLNTEAFF.